The clone carrying this TCR beta chain was found once. Its antigen is currently unknown. The assay was immunoSEQ multiplex PCR, and TCRdb's table has in-frame clones only and misses some. The sample has roughly 720 clones; 75% to 85% are singletons. This sample was included in a study of chemoradiotherapy in HPV16-positive cancers. Whole-study findings and limits: HPV-responsive T-cell expansion during chemoradiotherapy was linked to improved recurrence-free survival in HPV16-positive patients. HPV-specific T cells were functionally defined from only a couple of HPV16-positive patients.

The CDR3 consists of 15 residues. Per germline, CDR1 MNHEY and CDR2 SVGAGI. V lost 2 bases to trimming and J lost 1 base, with 6 bases between them. The V and J genes are TRBV6-5 and TRBJ2-6; D gene unclear. The source was tumor tissue, collected from a patient who underwent chemoradiotherapy. This receptor was taken from a human donor with HPV-associated anogenital cancer. CDR3 nucleotides: TGTGCCAGCAGTTACAGGGTTTCTGGGGCCAACGTCCTGACTTTC. This gives the protein CASSYRVSGANVLTF.